This TCR beta chain was identified during a study of cytomegalovirus exposure and HLA in healthy donors. Concerning this clone itself: Its antigen remains unidentified.

This PCR relied on a set of 60 Vbeta primers and 13 Jbeta primers. Generated by immunoSEQ multiplex PCR, the TCRdb table keeps only in-frame clones and is missing some. The sample shows 35,000 to 50,000 clones, approximately 70% of them seen only once. J lost 4 bases, V lost 3 bases, and 8 bases had no gene match. The germline V gene encodes CDR1 MDHEN and CDR2 SYDVKM. This CDR3 spans 15 amino acids. Overall study findings and caveats: The study reported that TCR beta sequences accurately predicted HLA-A and HLA-B alleles in most subjects. Excluded were some V segments that proved indistinguishable, including TRBV6-2 and TRBV6-3. Association of a missense DCLRE1C variant with TCR beta V- and J-gene trimming was reported in a later analysis.

The chain combines TRBV28 with TRBJ1-2; the match to TRBD1 covers 7 bases. The receptor was derived from a man aged 35 to 55 in good health and CMV-seronegative. What was sequenced was PBMCs. The CDR3 coding sequence is TGTGCCAGCAGTTTCCCTTTGGGACAGCCCTATGGCTACACCTTC. It specifies CASSFPLGQPYGYTF.